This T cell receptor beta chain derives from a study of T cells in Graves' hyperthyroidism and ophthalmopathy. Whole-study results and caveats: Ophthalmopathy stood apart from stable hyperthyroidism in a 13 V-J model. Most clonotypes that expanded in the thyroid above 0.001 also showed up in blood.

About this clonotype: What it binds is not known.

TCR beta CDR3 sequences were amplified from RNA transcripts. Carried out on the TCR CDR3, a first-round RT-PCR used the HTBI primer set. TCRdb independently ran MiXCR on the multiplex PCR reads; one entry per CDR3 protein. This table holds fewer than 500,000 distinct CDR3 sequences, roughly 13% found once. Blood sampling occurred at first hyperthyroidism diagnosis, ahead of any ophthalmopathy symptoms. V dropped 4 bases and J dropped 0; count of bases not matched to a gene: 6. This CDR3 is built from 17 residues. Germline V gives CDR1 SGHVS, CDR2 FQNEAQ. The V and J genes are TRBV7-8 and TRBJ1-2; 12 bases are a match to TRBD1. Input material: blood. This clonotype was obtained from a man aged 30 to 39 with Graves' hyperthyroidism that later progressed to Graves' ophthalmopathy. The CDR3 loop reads CASSYGTGGRANYGYTF. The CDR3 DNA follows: TGTGCCAGCAGCTACGGGACAGGGGGCAGAGCTAACTATGGCTACACCTTC.